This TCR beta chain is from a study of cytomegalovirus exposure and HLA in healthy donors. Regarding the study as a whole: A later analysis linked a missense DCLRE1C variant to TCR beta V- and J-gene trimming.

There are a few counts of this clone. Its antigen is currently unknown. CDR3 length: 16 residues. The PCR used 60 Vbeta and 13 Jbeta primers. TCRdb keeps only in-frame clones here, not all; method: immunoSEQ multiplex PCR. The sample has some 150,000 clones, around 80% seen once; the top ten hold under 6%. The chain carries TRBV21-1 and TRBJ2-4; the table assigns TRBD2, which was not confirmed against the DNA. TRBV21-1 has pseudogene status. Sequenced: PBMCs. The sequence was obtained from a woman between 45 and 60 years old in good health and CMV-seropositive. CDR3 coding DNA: TGTGCCAGCAGCAAAGCCCTAGCGGGAGCCAAAAACATTCAGTACTTC. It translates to CASSKALAGAKNIQYF.